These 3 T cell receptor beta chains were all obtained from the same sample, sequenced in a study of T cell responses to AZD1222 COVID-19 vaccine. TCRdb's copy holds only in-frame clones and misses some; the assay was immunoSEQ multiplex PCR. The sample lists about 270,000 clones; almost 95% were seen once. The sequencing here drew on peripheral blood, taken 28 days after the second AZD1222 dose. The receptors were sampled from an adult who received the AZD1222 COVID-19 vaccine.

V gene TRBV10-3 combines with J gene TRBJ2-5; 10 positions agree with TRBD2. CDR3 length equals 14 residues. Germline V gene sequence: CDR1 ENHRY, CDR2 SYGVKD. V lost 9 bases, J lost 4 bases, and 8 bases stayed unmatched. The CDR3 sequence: CAIGAGGPLETQYF. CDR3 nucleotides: TGTGCCATTGGAGCGGGGGGGCCTTTAGAGACCCAGTACTTC.

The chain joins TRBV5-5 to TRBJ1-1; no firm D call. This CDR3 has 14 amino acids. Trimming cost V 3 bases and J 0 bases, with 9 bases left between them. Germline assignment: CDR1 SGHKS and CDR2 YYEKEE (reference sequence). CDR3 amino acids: CASSSTRMNTEAFF. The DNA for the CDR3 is TGTGCCAGCAGCTCCACGAGGATGAACACTGAAGCTTTCTTT.

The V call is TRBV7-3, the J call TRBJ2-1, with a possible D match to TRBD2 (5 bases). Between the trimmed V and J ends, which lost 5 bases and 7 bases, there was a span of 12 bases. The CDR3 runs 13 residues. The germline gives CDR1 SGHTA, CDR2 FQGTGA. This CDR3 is CASSQSGANEQFF. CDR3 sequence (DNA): TGTGCCAGCAGCCAAAGCGGAGCGAATGAGCAGTTCTTC.